This T cell receptor (beta chain) stems from a study of technical replicates of blood from several donors (dated by TCRdb to about 2017). On this clone itself: The antigen this receptor binds is unknown. No clone much larger than this one lies a single base away; base qualities are absent.

From cysteine to phenylalanine, the CDR3 is 14 amino acids long. CDR3 DNA is the only sequence kept; it has 42 bases, read in frame from the first base. CDR1 is given as MNHEY and CDR2 as SMNVEV, both from the germline V gene (reference sequence). V is clipped by 10 bases and J by 4 bases, and the sequence between their germline boundaries is 19 bases long. The library came from the immunoSEQ multiplex PCR assay. Drawn from immuneACCESS, this table holds only the in-frame rearrangements with V and J called that TCRdb kept. Clones are partly lost; checked studies trace under half to an unresolved V gene and leave the rest unexplained. For this sample the table gives around 78,000 clones, of which 94% were detected only once. The top ten clones comprise around 0.25% of the sample.

Specimen: T cells isolated from PBMCs. The chain was built from TRBV27 and TRBJ2-5, with TRBD1 tentatively as D gene (6 bases match). This clonotype originated in a human donor in good health. The CDR3 in this case is CATRGYGTIETQYF. The sequenced DNA: TGTGCCACCCGAGGGTATGGGACAATAGAGACCCAGTACTTC.